The rows below give T cell receptor beta chains drawn from one sample of a study of a mutant IDH1 vaccine in newly diagnosed glioma. Sequenced by immunoSEQ multiplex PCR; TCRdb stores in-frame clones only, minus some. Counted here are around 64,000 clones, around 80% occurring once; the ten biggest clones make up 4.6%. Sequences were derived from peripheral blood mononuclear cells (PBMCs), sampled from a glioma patient treated with radiotherapy, temozolomide or both. Receptor source: a woman between 18 and 30 years old with glioma. Some clones in this sample may be carry-over from other donors' samples. CDR3s include the opening cysteine and the closing phenylalanine or tryptophan. A D gene is named only where the DNA matches it firmly. Size tells how often a clone was seen (once, few, many) or the class of an expanded clone, and some rows leave it out.

D: .
size: once
J: TRBJ2-2
V: TRBV6-4
CDR3: CASRGIGGTGELFF
DNA: TGTGCCAGCAGGGGTATAGGGGGCACCGGGGAGCTGTTTTTT

D: TRBD1
size: few
J: TRBJ2-2
V: TRBV7-9
CDR3: CASSLDRGLTGELFF
DNA: TGTGCCAGCAGCTTAGACAGGGGGCTGACCGGGGAGCTGTTTTTT

D: .
size: .
J: TRBJ1-1
V: TRBV4-3
CDR3: CASSRLGDAMNTEAFF
DNA: TGCGCCAGCAGCCGTCTAGGGGACGCAATGAACACTGAAGCTTTCTTT

D: .
size: .
J: TRBJ1-2
V: TRBV6-1
CDR3: CASSGQFLINYGYTF
DNA: TGTGCCAGCAGTGGACAGTTCCTTATTAACTATGGCTACACCTTC

D: .
size: few
J: TRBJ1-2
V: TRBV5-1
CDR3: CASSLEVGSYTF
DNA: TGCGCCAGCAGCTTGGAGGTCGGCTCCTACACCTTC

D: .
size: few
J: TRBJ1-3
V: TRBV11-2
CDR3: CASTRGNTIYF
DNA: TGTGCCAGCACGCGTGGAAACACCATATATTTT

D: TRBD2
size: .
J: TRBJ2-5
V: TRBV10-1
CDR3: CASSESGGRATQYF
DNA: TGCGCCAGCAGTGAGTCGGGCGGGAGGGCGACCCAGTACTTC

D: TRBD2
size: .
J: TRBJ2-7
V: TRBV7-2
CDR3: CASSFRGGINEQYF
DNA: TGTGCCAGCAGCTTCCGCGGGGGGATCAACGAGCAGTACTTC

D: .
size: once
J: TRBJ2-7
V: TRBV5-5
CDR3: CASSPARDPYEQYF
DNA: TGTGCCAGCAGCCCCGCCAGGGACCCCTACGAGCAGTACTTC

D: .
size: .
J: TRBJ1-1
V: TRBV6-5
CDR3: CASSYTSSRARPGAFF
DNA: TGTGCCAGCAGTTACACGTCGTCTAGGGCCAGACCCGGAGCTTTCTTT

D: .
size: .
J: TRBJ1-4
V: TRBV5-1
CDR3: CASSLAGAGSEKLFF
DNA: TGCGCCAGCAGCTTGGCGGGGGCCGGTAGTGAAAAACTGTTTTTT

D: .
size: .
J: TRBJ1-5
V: TRBV6-4
CDR3: CAIPRQRNQPQHF
DNA: TGTGCCATCCCCCGGCAGCGCAATCAGCCCCAGCATTTT

D: TRBD2
size: .
J: TRBJ2-3
V: TRBV4-3
CDR3: CASSQAGRADTQYF
DNA: TGCGCCAGCAGCCAAGCAGGGAGGGCAGATACTCAGTATTTT

D: TRBD2
size: .
J: TRBJ2-1
V: TRBV5-4
CDR3: CASSVPLAGPSSYNEQFF
DNA: TGTGCCAGCAGCGTACCATTAGCGGGACCCAGCTCCTACAATGAGCAGTTCTTC